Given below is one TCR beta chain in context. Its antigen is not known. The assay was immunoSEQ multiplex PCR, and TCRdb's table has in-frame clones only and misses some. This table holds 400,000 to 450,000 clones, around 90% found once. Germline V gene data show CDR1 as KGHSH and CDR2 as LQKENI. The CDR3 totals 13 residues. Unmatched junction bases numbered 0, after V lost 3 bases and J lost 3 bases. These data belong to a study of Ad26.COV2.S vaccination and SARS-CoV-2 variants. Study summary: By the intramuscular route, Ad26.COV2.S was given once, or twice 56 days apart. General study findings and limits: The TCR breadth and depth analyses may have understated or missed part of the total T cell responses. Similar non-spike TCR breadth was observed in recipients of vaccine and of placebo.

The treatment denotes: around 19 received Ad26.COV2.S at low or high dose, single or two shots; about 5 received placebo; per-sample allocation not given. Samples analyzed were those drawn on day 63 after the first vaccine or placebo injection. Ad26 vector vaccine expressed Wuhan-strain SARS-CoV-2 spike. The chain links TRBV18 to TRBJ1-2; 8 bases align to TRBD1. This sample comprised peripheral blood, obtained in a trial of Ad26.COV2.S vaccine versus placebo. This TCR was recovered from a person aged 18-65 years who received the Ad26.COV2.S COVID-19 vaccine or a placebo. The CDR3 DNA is TGTGCCAGCTCACCGGGACAGGACTATGGCTACACCTTC. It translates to CASSPGQDYGYTF.